The next 2 T cell receptor beta chains were all read from a single sample in a study of blood T cells in healthy people across ages. It was with a sample-barcoded 5' primer and a J-beta primer mix that a second PCR of about 7 to 12 cycles was run. TCRdb re-analysed the 5' RACE reads in MiXCR, keeping a single row per CDR3 protein. The sample includes approximately 1.5 million distinct CDR3 sequences, approximately 43% of them seen just once. The sequencing sample was made of blood. These receptors all stem from a woman under 30 in good health.

CDR3 bases: TGTGCCAGCAGCCTCGGGACAGCTCCGTTCACAGATACGCAGTATTTT. Protein sequence: CASSLGTAPFTDTQYF. The chain joins TRBV2 to TRBJ2-3, with 7 bases lining up with TRBD1. CDR1 SNHLY and CDR2 FYNNEI come from the germline V gene. CDR3 length: 16 amino acids. Trimming took 6 bases from V and 2 from J; bases not matched to a gene: 11. Full variable domain (remainder filled in from reference TRBV2 and TRBJ2-3): EPEVTQTPSHQVTQMGQEVILRCVPISNHLYFYWYRQILGQKVEFLVSFYNNEISEKSEIFDDQFSVERPDGSNFTLKIRSTKLEDSAMYFCASSLGTAPFTDTQYFGPGTRLTVL.

Worth noting for this clonotype: A much larger clone differs by one base, so this may be a read error. This CDR3 reads CASGQDNRDSYEQYF. Here the CDR3 DNA reads TGCGCCAGCGGCCAAGATAATAGGGACAGCTACGAGCAGTACTTC. The rearrangement links TRBV4-1 to TRBJ2-5; 7 bases are a match to TRBD1. The end of the DNA is better explained by TRBJ2-7, so the J call may be wrong. CDR1 is MGHRA, CDR2 YSYEKL, per germline. The CDR3 extends over 15 amino acids.